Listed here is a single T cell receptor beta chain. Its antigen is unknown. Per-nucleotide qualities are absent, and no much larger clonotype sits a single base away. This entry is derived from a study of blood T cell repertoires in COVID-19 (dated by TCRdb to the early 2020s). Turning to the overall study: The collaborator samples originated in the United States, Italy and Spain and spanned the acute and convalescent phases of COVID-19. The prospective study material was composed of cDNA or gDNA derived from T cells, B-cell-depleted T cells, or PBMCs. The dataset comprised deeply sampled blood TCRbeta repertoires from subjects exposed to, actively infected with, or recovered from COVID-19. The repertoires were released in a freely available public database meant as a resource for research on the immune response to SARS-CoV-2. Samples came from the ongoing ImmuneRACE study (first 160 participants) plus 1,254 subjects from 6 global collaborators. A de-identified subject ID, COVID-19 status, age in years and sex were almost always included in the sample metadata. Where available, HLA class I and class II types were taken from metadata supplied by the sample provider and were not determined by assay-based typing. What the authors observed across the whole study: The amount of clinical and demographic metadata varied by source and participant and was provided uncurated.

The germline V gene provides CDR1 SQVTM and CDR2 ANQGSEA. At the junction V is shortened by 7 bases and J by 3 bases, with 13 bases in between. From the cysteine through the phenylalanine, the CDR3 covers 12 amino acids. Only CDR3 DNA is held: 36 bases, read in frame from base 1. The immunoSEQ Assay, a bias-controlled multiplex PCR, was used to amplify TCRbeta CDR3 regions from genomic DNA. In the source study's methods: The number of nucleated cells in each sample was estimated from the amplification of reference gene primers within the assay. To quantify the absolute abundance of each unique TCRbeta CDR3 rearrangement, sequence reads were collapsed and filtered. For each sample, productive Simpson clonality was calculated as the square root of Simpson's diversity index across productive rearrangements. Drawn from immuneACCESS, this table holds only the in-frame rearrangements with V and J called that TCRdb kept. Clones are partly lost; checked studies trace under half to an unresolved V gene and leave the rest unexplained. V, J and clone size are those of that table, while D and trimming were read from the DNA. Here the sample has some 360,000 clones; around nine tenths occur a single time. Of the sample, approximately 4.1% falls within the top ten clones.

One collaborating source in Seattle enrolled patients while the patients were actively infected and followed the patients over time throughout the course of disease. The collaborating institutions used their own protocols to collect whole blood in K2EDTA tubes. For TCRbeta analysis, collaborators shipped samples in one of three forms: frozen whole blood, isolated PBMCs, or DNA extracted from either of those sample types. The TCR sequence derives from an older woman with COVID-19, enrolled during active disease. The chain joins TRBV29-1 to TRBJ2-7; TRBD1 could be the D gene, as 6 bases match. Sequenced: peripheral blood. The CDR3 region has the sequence CSAAEDSYEQYF. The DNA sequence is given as TGCAGCGCTGCTGAGGACAGCTACGAGCAGTACTTC.